This T cell receptor beta chain was obtained from a study of blood T cell repertoires in COVID-19. Study-wide background: Acute and convalescent COVID-19 specimens originated in the United States, Italy and Spain. PBMCs, B-cell-depleted T cells, or T cells were the source of the cDNA or gDNA that made up the material.

V gave up 9 bases and J gave up 1 base; unmatched junction bases: 11. Germline-derived CDR1 and CDR2 are LNHDA and SQIVND (reference sequence). The CDR3 covers 16 residues. Methods used by the authors: Nucleated cell number was recorded as an estimate derived from reference gene primer amplification. Libraries were prepared by immunoSEQ multiplex PCR; TCRdb keeps only in-frame clonotypes and omits some of them. V and J calls and clone size are those listed in that table; D and trimming were worked out from the DNA. The data hold tens of thousands of clones, with more than 90% observed a single time. Seattle patients were enrolled while actively infected and followed longitudinally.

The V call is TRBV19, the J call TRBJ1-5; TRBD1 agrees at 8 bases. The sequenced sample was peripheral blood. This clonotype originated in a man in his fifties or sixties with COVID-19, enrolled during active disease. In DNA form, the CDR3 reads TGTGCCAGCGATGGCAGGGGGCGCCGGAGCAATCAGCCCCAGCATTTT. Translated: CASDGRGRRSNQPQHF.